Listed below are T cell receptor beta chains from one sample, sequenced in a study of CD4 T cells in relation to SARS-CoV-2 and coronaviruses. TCRdb's copy holds only in-frame clones and misses some; the assay was immunoSEQ multiplex PCR. The data show tens of thousands of clones, 86% seen once. The specimen was memory CD4+ T cells from PBMCs. The receptor set was obtained from a human donor in good health. The CDR3 runs from the conserved cysteine through the conserved F or W. Fields, in order: J gene, CDR3 length, V gene, clone size, D gene, CDR3 DNA, CDR3 protein. A D gene is named only where the DNA matches it firmly. Size is omitted from some rows. Given values are once, few, many or a class for expanded clones.

TRBJ2-5 13 TRBV6-5 once NA TGTGCCAGCAGTTTTAACAGCTATGGGACCCAGTACTTC CASSFNSYGTQYF
TRBJ2-7 16 TRBV15 NA NA TGTGCCACCAGCAGAGATTACGGCGTTCGAGAGTACGAGCAGTACTTC CATSRDYGVREYEQYF
TRBJ2-5 15 TRBV27 NA TRBD2 TGTGCCAGCTGCCGACTAGCGGGAGTTGTCGAGACCCAGTACTTC CASCRLAGVVETQYF
TRBJ1-2 14 TRBV7-3 NA NA TGTGCCAGCAGCTTAACCTCTGGCAGCTATGGCTACACCTTC CASSLTSGSYGYTF
TRBJ2-7 16 TRBV7-6 NA TRBD2 TGTGCCAGCAGCCGAGGGACTAGCGGGAGTTCCTACGAGCAGTACTTC CASSRGTSGSSYEQYF
TRBJ2-3 16 TRBV7-2 NA TRBD2 TGTGCCAGCAGCTATCATTCTAGCGGGAGATCAGATACGCAGTATTTT CASSYHSSGRSDTQYF
TRBJ1-4 19 TRBV5-1 NA TRBD1 TGCGCCAGCAGCTTGGGGCCGCCGGGACAGGGTGCAACTAATGAAAAACTGTTTTTT CASSLGPPGQGATNEKLFF
TRBJ2-2 13 TRBV2 NA NA TGTGCCAGCAGTGAATCGGGCGCCGGGGAGCTGTTTTTT CASSESGAGELFF
TRBJ1-4 13 TRBV10-3 NA TRBD1 TGTGCCAGCGCCGACAGGGAAACTGAAAAACTGTTTTTT CASADRETEKLFF
TRBJ2-3 17 TRBV28 NA TRBD2 TGTGCCAGCAGTAAACCCGGAATAGCGGGGTTCACAGATACGCAGTATTTT CASSKPGIAGFTDTQYF
TRBJ2-3 15 TRBV19 NA TRBD1 TGTGCCAGTACCATGACAGGGGGCCCCACAGATACGCAGTATTTT CASTMTGGPTDTQYF
TRBJ1-5 14 TRBV28 once NA TGTGCCAGCAGTGGGGGGGGCGTGAATCAGCCCCAGCATTTT CASSGGGVNQPQHF
TRBJ2-5 15 TRBV9 NA NA TGTGCCAGCAGCGTAAGTAGGTCTAGGCAAGAGACCCAGTACTTC CASSVSRSRQETQYF
TRBJ1-5 13 TRBV30 NA NA TGTGCCTGGAGTGTTGGTGACAATCAGCCCCAGCATTTT CAWSVGDNQPQHF
TRBJ1-2 14 TRBV4-1 medium-sized TRBD1 TGCGCCAGCAGCCCTGGACAGGGGGTAGGGGGCTACACCTTC CASSPGQGVGGYTF
TRBJ1-2 17 TRBV6-2/TRBV6-3 few TRBD1 TGTGCCAGCAGTTACAAGCCCGGGACAGGGGGCTCGGGGGGCTACACCTTC CASSYKPGTGGSGGYTF
TRBJ2-2 16 TRBV9 few TRBD1 TGTGCCAGCAGCGTTTCGGGACAGGGGAACACCGGGGAGCTGTTTTTT CASSVSGQGNTGELFF
TRBJ2-1 15 TRBV20-1 NA TRBD2 TGCAGTGCTAGTCCACAGACTAGCGCGTACAATGAGCAGTTCTTC CSASPQTSAYNEQFF
TRBJ2-7 18 TRBV5-1 NA TRBD2 TGCGCCAGCAGCTCCGCCTCCCCCCTAGCGGGCGTTTCCTACGAGCAGTACTTC CASSSASPLAGVSYEQYF
TRBJ2-7 14 TRBV28 NA NA TGTGCCATCACTAGCCTGGGAGCCCACTACGAGCAGTACTTC CAITSLGAHYEQYF
TRBJ2-7 15 TRBV6-5 NA TRBD1 TGTGCCAGCAGCGCGGCGGGACAGGGGGGTAAGGAGCAGTACTTC CASSAAGQGGKEQYF
TRBJ2-7 15 TRBV18 once NA TGTGCCAGCTCACCACTTGACAGTAACTCCTACGAGCAGTACTTC CASSPLDSNSYEQYF
TRBJ2-1 17 TRBV3-1/TRBV3-2 NA TRBD2 TGTGCCAGCAGCAACCGACCCGGGACTAGCGGGAGGAATGAGCAGTTCTTC CASSNRPGTSGRNEQFF
TRBJ2-5 16 TRBV4-1 NA TRBD1 TGCGCCAGCAGCCAACCCGGGACAGGGTATCGAGAGACCCAGTACTTC CASSQPGTGYRETQYF
TRBJ1-2 16 TRBV6-5 NA TRBD1 TGTGCCAGCAGTTACAGCCGGACAGGGGGCGGCTATGGCTACACCTTC CASSYSRTGGGYGYTF
TRBJ2-3 16 TRBV24-1 NA NA TGTGCCACCAGTGACGACGAGGGCAGCCCCACAGATACGCAGTATTTT CATSDDEGSPTDTQYF
TRBJ2-1 13 TRBV28 NA NA TGTGCCAGCAGTTTGAGGACCACATTCGAGCAGTTCTTC CASSLRTTFEQFF
TRBJ2-7 12 TRBV5-1 once NA TGCGCCAGCAGCTCGAATAACTACGAGCAGTACTTC CASSSNNYEQYF
TRBJ2-7 15 TRBV11-2 NA NA TGTGCCAGCATCCCCGTGGAGGGCGGAAACTACGAGCAGTACTTC CASIPVEGGNYEQYF
TRBJ2-4 11 TRBV28 once NA TGTGCCAGCAGGGAAAAAAACATTCAGTACTTC CASREKNIQYF
TRBJ2-1 16 TRBV5-4 NA TRBD2 TGTGCCAGCAGCTTGGCGCGCGGGAGCTCCTACAATGAGCAGTTCTTC CASSLARGSSYNEQFF
TRBJ2-5 13 TRBV7-9 NA NA TGTGCCAGCAGCTTATACCTCCAAGAGACCCAGTACTTC CASSLYLQETQYF
TRBJ2-7 16 TRBV3-1/TRBV3-2 NA TRBD2 TGTGCCAGCAGCCAAGATCCAACTTCTAGCGGCTACGAGCAGTACTTC CASSQDPTSSGYEQYF
TRBJ1-5 16 TRBV6-1 NA TRBD1 TGTGCCAGCAGTGAGACACTGACAGGGACCCATCAGCCCCAGCATTTT CASSETLTGTHQPQHF
TRBJ2-5 15 TRBV21-1 NA NA TGTGCCAGCAGCAACCTAAGACAGCTCCAAGAGACCCAGTACTTC CASSNLRQLQETQYF
TRBJ2-7 15 TRBV6-1 few TRBD2 TGTGCCAGCAGTGAGTCCCGGGACTACTCCTACGAGCAGTACTTC CASSESRDYSYEQYF
TRBJ1-1 12 TRBV6-6 few NA TGTGCCAGTAGAGGACAGAACACTGAAGCTTTCTTT CASRGQNTEAFF
TRBJ2-7 17 TRBV4-2 NA TRBD2 TGTGCCAGCAGCCAAGTGCCCCAGATGACTAGCAGGTACGAGCAGTACTTC CASSQVPQMTSRYEQYF
TRBJ1-2 15 TRBV28 NA TRBD1 TGTGCCAGCAGTCGCGCCGGGACAGGGGACTATGGCTACACCTTC CASSRAGTGDYGYTF
TRBJ2-2 18 TRBV5-1 once TRBD2 TGCGCCAGCAGCTTGCACAGAACTAGCGAACCACCCCCCGGGGAGCTGTTTTTT CASSLHRTSEPPPGELFF
TRBJ2-1 13 TRBV5-4 NA NA TGTGCCAGCAGCTCGGCGCTTACCACTGAGCAGTTCTTC CASSSALTTEQFF
TRBJ1-1 14 TRBV3-1/TRBV3-2 few NA TGTGCCAGCAGCCAAGGACAGTTAAACACTGAAGCTTTCTTT CASSQGQLNTEAFF
TRBJ2-7 14 TRBV7-8 NA TRBD1 TGTGCCAGCAGCTTGACAGGGGAGGCCTACGAGCAGTACTTC CASSLTGEAYEQYF
TRBJ2-7 12 TRBV30 once NA TGTGCCAGCCATTACACCCCCTACGAGCAGTACTTC CASHYTPYEQYF
TRBJ2-7 16 TRBV11-2 few NA TGTGCCAGCAGCTTATCACCAGGGGTTTCGTTCTACGAGCAGTACTTC CASSLSPGVSFYEQYF
TRBJ2-7 13 TRBV7-2 NA TRBD2 TGTGCCAGCAGCTTAGGGCTGGGGGGGAGTGGGGACTTC CASSLGLGGSGDF
TRBJ2-2 16 TRBV14 NA NA TGTGCCAGCAGCCAAGAGTTGGGGGCCATGACCGGGGAGCTGTTTTTT CASSQELGAMTGELFF
TRBJ1-2 14 TRBV5-1 NA NA TGCGCCAGCAGCCCGATCGGGGGCGAGCGTGGCTACACCTTC CASSPIGGERGYTF
TRBJ1-3 16 TRBV28 NA NA TGTGCCAGCAGTTTACCCTCGGCCACCTCTGGAAACACCATATATTTT CASSLPSATSGNTIYF
TRBJ2-5 16 TRBV28 NA NA TGTGCCACTGATGAGCTCGGGGTGGGCTACCAAGAGACCCAGTACTTC CATDELGVGYQETQYF
TRBJ2-1 14 TRBV9 NA NA TGTGCCAGCAGCGTGTTAGCGGAAAACAATGAGCAGTTCTTC CASSVLAENNEQFF
TRBJ1-4 15 TRBV10-2 NA NA TGCGCCAGCAGTGACCTCGGAAGCGTTAGGGAAAAACTGTTTTTT CASSDLGSVREKLFF
TRBJ2-4 16 TRBV30 NA NA TGTGCCTGGAGTCATCCAGGGAGCTTGGCCAAAAACATTCAGTACTTC CAWSHPGSLAKNIQYF
TRBJ2-2 13 TRBV6-2/TRBV6-3 few NA TGTGCCAGCAGCAGGACTTGGGCCGGGGAGCTGTTTTTT CASSRTWAGELFF
TRBJ1-2 11 TRBV10-2 NA NA TGCGCCAGCAGTAATAGGGCCGGCTACACCTTC CASSNRAGYTF
TRBJ1-3 16 TRBV28 NA NA TGTGCCAGCAGTACCCAGCACCAGGGCTCTGGAAACACCATATATTTT CASSTQHQGSGNTIYF
TRBJ2-1 16 TRBV15 NA TRBD2 TGTGCCACCAGCAGAGATCCCGGACTAGCGGGATTTGAGCAGTTCTTC CATSRDPGLAGFEQFF